One sample yielded the 12 T cell receptor beta chains listed below, sequenced in a study of chemoradiotherapy in HPV16-positive cancers (dated by TCRdb to 2022 to 2024). The library was generated by the immunoSEQ multiplex PCR assay. The table was pulled from immuneACCESS by TCRdb, which kept in-frame rearrangements only. Such tables lose some clones; where checked, under half of the loss comes from unresolved V genes, and the rest has no known cause. Present in this sample are about 8,900 clones, 70% to 90% of which were seen just once. The top ten clones comprise about 3.1% of the sample. The sequenced sample was tumor tissue, obtained from a patient who underwent chemoradiotherapy. Receptors were obtained from a human donor with HPV-associated anogenital cancer.

V is TRBV7-6 and J is TRBJ2-3; D may be TRBD2 (6 bases). V lost 1 base and J 1 base, leaving 15 bases between the germline ends. This CDR3 is 17 amino acids long. Per germline, CDR1 SGHVS and CDR2 FNYEAQ. CDR3 DNA sequence: TGTGCCAGCAGCTTAGAGTTCGGGAGAGGCGGCACAGATACGCAGTATTTT. It yields the protein CASSLEFGRGGTDTQYF. The full variable domain, rest sourced from reference TRBV7-6 and TRBJ2-3, is GAGVSQSPRYKVTKRGQDVALRCDPISGHVSLYWYRQALGQGPEFLTYFNYEAQQDKSGLPNDRFSAERPEGSISTLTIQRTEQRDSAMYRCASSLEFGRGGTDTQYFGPGTRLTVL.

In this sample, this clone turned up once. The chain has TRBV2 and TRBJ2-1; TRBD1 matches 10 bases. The CDR3 length is 14 residues. The J segment lost 8 bases and the V segment lost 6 bases, leaving 7 bases of the junction unmatched. CDR1 and CDR2 (germline): SNHLY, FYNNEI. The CDR3 loop is CASSRDRGFDEQFF. CDR3 nucleotides: TGTGCCAGCAGCCGGGACAGGGGATTCGATGAGCAGTTCTTC.

V gene TRBV6-1 combines with J gene TRBJ2-7, with unresolved D. Trimming stripped 3 bases from V and 0 bases from J, with 12 bases between. This CDR3 is 15 amino acids long. Germline V CDR1 and CDR2: MNHNS, SASEGT. The CDR3 here is CASSESLGRSYEQYF. The CDR3 bases are TGTGCCAGCAGTGAGAGCCTAGGACGCTCCTACGAGCAGTACTTC.

This sequence joins TRBV29-1 and TRBJ2-2, with 9 bases identical to TRBD1. Germline assignment: CDR1 SQVTM and CDR2 ANQGSEA. Losses at the gene ends were 5 bases for V and 6 bases for J; bases not matched to a gene: 7. This CDR3 is built from 14 residues. The CDR3 sequence is CSVRQGELAGELFF. The CDR3 DNA sequence: TGCAGCGTTCGACAGGGGGAATTGGCCGGGGAGCTGTTTTTT.

The chain uses TRBV12-5 and TRBJ2-2, with D perhaps TRBD2 (5 bases). Trimming removed 1 base at V and 3 bases at J, with 9 bases between. The CDR3 runs 15 residues. CDR1 and CDR2 (germline): LGHNT, FRNRAP. CDR3 loop: CASGLGTSHTGELFF. CDR3 bases: TGTGCTAGTGGTTTGGGGACTTCTCACACCGGGGAGCTGTTTTTT.

CDR3: CASSPPREVYNEQFF. The CDR3 bases are TGCGCCAGCAGCCCACCACGGGAAGTCTACAATGAGCAGTTCTTC. The gene calls are TRBV5-1 and TRBJ2-1, with D maybe TRBD2 (5 bases). Per germline, CDR1 SGHRS and CDR2 YFSETQ. The CDR3 loop spans 15 amino acids. The ends were cut back, 4 bases at V and 3 bases at J, with 14 bases in the middle.

This chain joins TRBV7-9 and TRBJ1-6; D is possibly TRBD1 (6 bases). This CDR3 contains 18 residues. Trimming removed 0 bases at V and 6 bases at J, with 18 bases between. Germline loops: CDR1 SEHNR, CDR2 FQNEAQ (reference sequence). This chain's CDR3 is CASSLATGPRGPNSPLHF. CDR3 sequence (DNA): TGTGCCAGCAGCTTAGCCACAGGGCCTCGGGGGCCTAATTCACCCCTCCACTTT. Filled out from reference TRBV7-9 and TRBJ1-6, the complete variable domain reads DTGVSQNPRHKITKRGQNVTFRCDPISEHNRLYWYRQTLGQGPEFLTYFQNEAQLEKSRLLSDRFSAERPKGSFSTLEIQRTEQGDSAMYLCASSLATGPRGPNSPLHFGNGTRLTVT.

This clone was counted a single time. This chain uses TRBV9 with TRBJ2-7; TRBD2 aligns across 8 bases. This CDR3 is 15 amino acids long. CDR1 is SGDLS and CDR2 is YYNGEE in the germline V gene. V lost 4 bases to trimming and J lost 1 base; unmatched junction nucleotides: 7. The CDR3 is CASSQIAGRSYEQYF. The CDR3 DNA sequence: TGTGCCAGCAGCCAAATAGCGGGACGGTCCTACGAGCAGTACTTC.

DNA for the CDR3: TGTGCCAGCAGTTTATCAGGGTCCAAGCCCCAGCATTTT. This gives the protein CASSLSGSKPQHF. The chain has TRBV27 and TRBJ1-5, with unresolved D. CDR3 length: 13 residues. V was clipped by 0 bases and J by 8 bases, with 8 bases between them. Germline CDR1 MNHEY, CDR2 SMNVEV (reference sequence).

The rearrangement links TRBV7-3 to TRBJ1-2; 9 nucleotides match TRBD1. The junction had 9 bases not matched to a gene; V was cut back by 1 base and J by 6 bases. CDR3 length: 16 residues. Germline lookup yields CDR1 SGHTA and CDR2 FQGTGA. For the CDR3, the DNA is TGTGCCAGCAGCTTAATTTTGGGACAGGGAACTAATGGCTACACCTTC. Its protein is CASSLILGQGTNGYTF.

The chain recombines TRBV7-3 with TRBJ1-1; D gene uncertain. Germline assignment: CDR1 SGHTA and CDR2 FQGTGA. This CDR3 has 15 residues. V lost 6 bases, J lost 2 bases, and 16 bases lay in between. The CDR3 region has the DNA TGTGCCAGCAGTCCTTCCTGGACGGCAAACACTGAAGCTTTCTTT. Its translation is CASSPSWTANTEAFF.

The chain uses TRBV29-1 and TRBJ2-7, with D maybe TRBD1 (6 bases). CDR1 SQVTM and CDR2 ANQGSEA come from the germline V gene. This CDR3 region has 12 residues. Deletions cut 7 bases from V and 3 bases from J, with 13 bases between. In DNA form, the CDR3 reads TGCAGCGCCTTGGAGGACAGCTACGAGCAGTACTTC. The encoded protein is CSALEDSYEQYF.